This T cell receptor beta chain was profiled in a study of OX40 agonist ivuxolimab in advanced cancers. Across the whole study: The dose-escalation cohort was about 87% male, with a mean age of 60 years, ranging about 20 to 85.

The CDR3 contains 15 residues. V dropped 7 bases and J dropped 7; count of bases not matched to a gene: 14. Germline V lookup: CDR1 MRHNA, CDR2 SNTAGT. The study's findings and limits: In general, CD8+ T cells held more expanded clones than CD4+ did, on average. Doses of 0.1 to 3.0 mg/kg were accompanied by clonal expansion of CD4+ and CD8+ blood T cells by week 6.

Clones were read by immunoSEQ multiplex PCR, and TCRdb kept only the in-frame ones, dropping some. The sample consists of about 86,000 clones, 75% to 95% of them appearing once. As concerns this clone: Its antigen remains unknown.

The V call is TRBV6-4, the J call TRBJ1-2; 8 nucleotides line up with TRBD1. The sequences come from CD4+ or CD8+ T cells sorted from blood, collected in a trial of the OX40 agonist ivuxolimab. The TCR originated in an adult with an advanced solid tumor such as melanoma, head and neck, liver or kidney cancer. CDR3 DNA: TGTGCCAGCACTCCCTCGCGGACAGGGAGAGGTGGCTACACCTTC. It is translated as CASTPSRTGRGGYTF.